This T cell receptor (beta chain) appears in the sequencing data of a study of blood T cell repertoires in COVID-19 (TCRdb year 2020). Looking at the study overall: Samples covering the acute and convalescent phases of COVID-19 were provided by collaborators in the United States, Italy and Spain. The repertoires were released in a freely available public database intended as a resource for research on the immune response to SARS-CoV-2. The prospective study material was composed of cDNA or gDNA derived from T cells, B-cell-depleted T cells, or PBMCs. Nearly every sample came with metadata listing a de-identified subject ID, COVID-19 status, age in years and sex. Samples were obtained from the ongoing ImmuneRACE study (first 160 participants) and from over a thousand subjects provided by 6 global collaborators. HLA class I and class II types, where available, came from metadata supplied by the sample provider rather than from assay-based typing. Deeply sampled blood TCRbeta repertoires from subjects exposed to, actively infected with, or recovered from COVID-19 were included in the dataset. Points the paper makes about the study in general: Clinical and demographic metadata were provided uncurated, with the amount varying by source and participant.

Regarding this clone: No antigen is known for it. No much larger clone exists at a distance of one base, and base qualities are not known.

Participants in the prospective study were aged roughly 18 to 100 years, lived in 24 United States geographic areas, and enrolled through a virtual design. Cohort assignment in the prospective study relied on participant-reported clinical history from a screening survey and a study questionnaire. Recovered participants in ImmuneRACE Cohort 3 were defined by two consecutive negative NP/OP PCR tests, clearance by a healthcare professional, or resolution of symptoms. Mobile phlebotomists in the prospective study collected whole blood, serum and a nasopharyngeal or oropharyngeal swab from every participant. Participants in the prospective study had the option to provide additional blood draws and questionnaires over a roughly 2-month period. Before DNA extraction, prospective study blood samples were shipped either frozen or at room temperature. TCRbeta CDR3 regions were amplified from genomic DNA using the immunoSEQ Assay, a bias-controlled multiplex PCR. The original pipeline was this. The number of nucleated cells in each sample was estimated by amplification of reference gene primers within the assay. To quantify the absolute abundance of each unique TCRbeta CDR3 rearrangement, sequence reads were collapsed and filtered. For each sample, productive Simpson clonality was calculated by taking the square root of Simpson's diversity index across productive rearrangements. This is the immuneACCESS table as TCRdb keeps it, with only in-frame sequences that have V and J called. A part of the clones is gone; compared with another copy, unresolved V genes explain less than half, and the rest is unexplained. The DNA was the basis for D and trimming; V, J and clone size are from that table. The sample data list under 200,000 clones, and 84% of these were observed just once. The top ten hold about an eighth of the sample.

V is pared back by 3 bases and J by 7 bases, with 10 bases lying between the germline termini. The germline V gene encodes CDR1 LNHDA and CDR2 SQIVND (reference sequence). Measured from the cysteine to the phenylalanine, the CDR3 is 14 residues long. The entry retains the CDR3 DNA only, 42 bases that are in frame from base 1. Sequencing used PBMCs or T cells enriched from blood (not recorded which). This TCR came from a man aged 50 to 59 who had recovered from COVID-19. The chain was built from TRBV19 and TRBJ1-6; the D gene remains uncertain. This receptor has the CDR3 CASSMPTQNSPLHF. The DNA reads TGTGCCAGTAGTATGCCGACTCAGAATTCACCCCTCCACTTT.